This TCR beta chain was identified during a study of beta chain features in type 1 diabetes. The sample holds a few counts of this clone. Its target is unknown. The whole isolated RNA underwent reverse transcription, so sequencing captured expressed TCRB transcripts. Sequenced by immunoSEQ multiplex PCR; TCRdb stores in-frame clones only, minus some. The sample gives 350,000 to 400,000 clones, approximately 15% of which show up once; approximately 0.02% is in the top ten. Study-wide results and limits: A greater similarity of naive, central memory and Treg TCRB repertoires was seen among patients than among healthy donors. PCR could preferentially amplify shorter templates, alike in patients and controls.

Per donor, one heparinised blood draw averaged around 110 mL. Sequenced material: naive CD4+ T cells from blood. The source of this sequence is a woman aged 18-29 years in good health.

CDR3 nucleotide sequence: TGTGCCAGCAGATCTGGACTAGCGGTTACAGATACGCAGTATTTT. The encoded protein is CASRSGLAVTDTQYF. The chain joins TRBV5-4 to TRBJ2-3; the match to TRBD2 covers 10 bases. Unmatched junction bases numbered 6, after V lost 5 bases and J lost 3 bases. Looked up from germline, CDR1 is SGHNT and CDR2 is YYREEE (reference sequence). The CDR3 has 15 residues. The full variable domain, its missing parts supplied by reference TRBV5-4 and TRBJ2-3, is ETGVTQSPTHLIKTRGQQVTLRCSSQSGHNTVSWYQQALGQGPQFIFQYYREEENGRGNFPPRFSGLQFPNYSSELNVNALELDDSALYLCASRSGLAVTDTQYFGPGTRLTVL.